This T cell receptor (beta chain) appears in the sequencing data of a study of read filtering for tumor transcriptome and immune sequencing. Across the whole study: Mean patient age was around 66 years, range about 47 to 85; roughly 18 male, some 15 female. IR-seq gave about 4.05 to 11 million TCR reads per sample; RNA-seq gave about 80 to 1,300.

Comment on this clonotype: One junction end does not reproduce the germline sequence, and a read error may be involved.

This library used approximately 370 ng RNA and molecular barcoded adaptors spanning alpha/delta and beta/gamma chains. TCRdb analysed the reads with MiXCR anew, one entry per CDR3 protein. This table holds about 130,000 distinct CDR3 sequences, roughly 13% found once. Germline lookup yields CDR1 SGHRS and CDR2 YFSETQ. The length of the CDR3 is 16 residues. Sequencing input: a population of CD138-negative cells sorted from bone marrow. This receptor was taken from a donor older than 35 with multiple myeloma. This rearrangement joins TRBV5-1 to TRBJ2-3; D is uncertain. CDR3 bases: TGCGCCAGCCGCTTGGAAGGCCACTCTAGCACAGATACGCAGTATTTT. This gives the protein CASRLEGHSSTDTQYF.